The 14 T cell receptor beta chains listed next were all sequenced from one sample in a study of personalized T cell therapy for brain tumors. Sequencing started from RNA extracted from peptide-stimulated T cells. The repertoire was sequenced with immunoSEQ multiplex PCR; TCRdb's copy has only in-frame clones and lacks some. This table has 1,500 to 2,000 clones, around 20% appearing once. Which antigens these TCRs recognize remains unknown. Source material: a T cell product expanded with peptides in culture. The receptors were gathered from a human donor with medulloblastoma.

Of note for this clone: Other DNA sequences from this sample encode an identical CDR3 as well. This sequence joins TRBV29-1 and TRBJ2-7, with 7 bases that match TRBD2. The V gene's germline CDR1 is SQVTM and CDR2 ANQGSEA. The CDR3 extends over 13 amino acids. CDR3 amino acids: CRVLGGVSYEQYF. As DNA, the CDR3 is TGCAGGGTCCTTGGGGGGGTCTCCTACGAGCAGTACTTC.

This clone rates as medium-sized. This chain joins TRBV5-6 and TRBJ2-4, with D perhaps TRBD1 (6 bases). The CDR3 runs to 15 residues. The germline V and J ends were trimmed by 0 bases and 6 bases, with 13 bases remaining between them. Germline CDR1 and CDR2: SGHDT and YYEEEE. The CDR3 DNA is TGTGCCAGCAGCTTGGTACAGGGTGCAGGAAACATTCAGTACTTC. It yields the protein CASSLVQGAGNIQYF.

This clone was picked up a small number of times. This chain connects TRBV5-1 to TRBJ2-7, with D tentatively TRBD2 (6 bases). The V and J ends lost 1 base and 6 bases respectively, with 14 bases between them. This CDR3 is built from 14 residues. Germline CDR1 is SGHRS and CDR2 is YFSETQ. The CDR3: CASSLMGSEGEQYF. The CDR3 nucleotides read TGCGCCAGCAGCTTGATGGGATCGGAGGGCGAGCAGTACTTC.

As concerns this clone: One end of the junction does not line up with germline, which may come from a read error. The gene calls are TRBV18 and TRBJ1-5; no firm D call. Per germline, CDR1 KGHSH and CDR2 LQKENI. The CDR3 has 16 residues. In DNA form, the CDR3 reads TGTTCCAGCTCACCACAACCCCCGGTCAGCAATCAGCCCCAGCATTTT. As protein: CSSSPQPPVSNQPQHF.

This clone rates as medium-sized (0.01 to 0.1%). CDR3 nucleotide sequence: TGTGCCAGCAGCTTAGTCAGGGGAAACACTGAAGCTTTCTTT. It translates to CASSLVRGNTEAFF. The J gene is TRBJ1-1, the V gene TRBV11-2, with D perhaps TRBD1 (6 bases). The CDR3 length is 14 residues. V lost 1 base and J 2 bases, leaving 8 bases between the germline ends. Looked up from germline, CDR1 is SGHAT and CDR2 is FQNNGV.

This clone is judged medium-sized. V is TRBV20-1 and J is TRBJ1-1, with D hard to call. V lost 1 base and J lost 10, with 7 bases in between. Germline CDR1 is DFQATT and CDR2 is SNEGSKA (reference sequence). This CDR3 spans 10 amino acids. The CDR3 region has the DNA TGCAGTGCTAGAGGACGGGTAGCTTTCTTT. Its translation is CSARGRVAFF.

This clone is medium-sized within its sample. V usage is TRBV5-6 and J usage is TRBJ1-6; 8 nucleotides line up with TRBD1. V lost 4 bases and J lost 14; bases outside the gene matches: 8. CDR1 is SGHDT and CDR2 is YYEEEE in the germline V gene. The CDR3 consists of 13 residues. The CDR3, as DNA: TGTGCCAGCAGCGTGGGACAGGATCATACCCTCCACTTT. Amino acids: CASSVGQDHTLHF.

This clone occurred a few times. CDR3 protein: CASSLSSGSSYEQYF. DNA of the CDR3: TGTGCCAGCAGTTTATCTAGCGGTAGCTCCTACGAGCAGTACTTC. The chain employs TRBV27 and TRBJ2-7; tentatively, D is TRBD2 (6 bases). Germline V CDR1 and CDR2: MNHEY, SMNVEV (reference sequence). V lost 0 bases to trimming and J lost 0 bases, with 9 bases between them. CDR3 length: 15 amino acids.

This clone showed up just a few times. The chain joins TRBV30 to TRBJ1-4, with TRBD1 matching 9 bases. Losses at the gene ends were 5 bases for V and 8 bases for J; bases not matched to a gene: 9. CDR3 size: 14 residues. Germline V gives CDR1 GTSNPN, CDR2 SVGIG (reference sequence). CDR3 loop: CAWGPGQGWEKLFF. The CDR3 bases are TGTGCCTGGGGTCCGGGACAGGGCTGGGAAAAACTGTTTTTT.

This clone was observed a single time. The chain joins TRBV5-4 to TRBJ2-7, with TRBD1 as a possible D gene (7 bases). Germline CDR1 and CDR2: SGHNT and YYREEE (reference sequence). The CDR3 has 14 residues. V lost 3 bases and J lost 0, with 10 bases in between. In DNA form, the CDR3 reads TGTGCCAGCAGCTCCCAGGGGGGCTCCTACGAGCAGTACTTC. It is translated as CASSSQGGSYEQYF.

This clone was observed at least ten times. CDR3 bases: TGTGCCAGCAGCTTAGTGCTCACCTACAATGAGCAGTTCTTC. It encodes CASSLVLTYNEQFF. The chain carries TRBV7-8 and TRBJ2-1; the D is unclear. Trimming took 1 base from V and 2 from J, leaving 6 bases between them. Germline V lookup: CDR1 SGHVS, CDR2 FQNEAQ. This CDR3 spans 14 amino acids.

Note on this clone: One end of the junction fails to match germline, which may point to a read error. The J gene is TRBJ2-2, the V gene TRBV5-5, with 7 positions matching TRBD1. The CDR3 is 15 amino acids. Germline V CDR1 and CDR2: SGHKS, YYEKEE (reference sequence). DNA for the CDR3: TGCCAGCAGCTTTTCACCCGACAGGGCTTATTGGAGCTGTTTTTT. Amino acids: CQQLFTRQGLLELFF.

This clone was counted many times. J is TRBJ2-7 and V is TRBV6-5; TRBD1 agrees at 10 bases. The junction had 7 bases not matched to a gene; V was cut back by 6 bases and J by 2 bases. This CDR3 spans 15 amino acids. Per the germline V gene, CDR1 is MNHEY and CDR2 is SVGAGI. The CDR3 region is CASRPRTGGTYEQYF. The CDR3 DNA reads TGTGCCAGCAGACCCAGGACAGGGGGAACCTACGAGCAGTACTTC.

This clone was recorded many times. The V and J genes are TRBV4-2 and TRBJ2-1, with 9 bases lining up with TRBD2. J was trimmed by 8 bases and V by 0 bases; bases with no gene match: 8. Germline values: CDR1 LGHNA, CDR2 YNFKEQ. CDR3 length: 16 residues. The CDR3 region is CASSQEMASGADEQFF. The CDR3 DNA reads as TGTGCCAGCAGCCAAGAAATGGCTAGCGGGGCCGATGAGCAGTTCTTC.